This TCR beta chain was retrieved from a study of blood T cell repertoires in COVID-19. This CDR3 region has 14 residues. Per the germline V gene, CDR1 is MGHDK and CDR2 is SYGVNS. The V gene lost 5 bases and the J gene lost 7 bases, with 14 bases spanning the gap. The assay was immunoSEQ multiplex PCR, and TCRdb's table has in-frame clones only and misses some. The profile covers more than 95,000 clones, with roughly 87% appearing a single time and roughly 8% taken by the ten largest. What was sequenced was peripheral blood. The chain recombines TRBV25-1 with TRBJ1-4; a weak D match, TRBD1 (6 bases). The sequence came from a human donor in a cohort sampled during active COVID-19. For the CDR3, the DNA is TGTGCCAGCAGTTCCGTGGACAGATCTGAAAAACTGTTTTTT. Translation gives CASSSVDRSEKLFF.